The rows below give T cell receptor beta chains drawn from one sample of a study of blood T cell repertoires in COVID-19. Only in-frame clones appear in the TCRdb table, and some are missing; sequencing was by immunoSEQ multiplex PCR. The table has about 140,000 clones, 85% to 90% seen once. The sequencing input was peripheral blood. These receptors came from a human donor in a cohort sampled during active COVID-19. Each CDR3 is given with its conserved first and last residue. A D gene is named only where the DNA matches it firmly. Expanded clones are given a class, and other clones once, few, many or no size at all.

J gene,D gene,V gene,clone size,CDR3 protein,CDR3 DNA
TRBJ2-1,-,TRBV6-6,-,CASSTQAGTQFF,TGTGCCAGCAGTACCCAAGCGGGCACGCAGTTCTTC
TRBJ1-2,-,TRBV28,-,CASSFQDTVNYGYTF,TGTGCCAGCAGTTTTCAGGACACCGTTAACTATGGCTACACCTTC
TRBJ2-7,-,TRBV27,-,CASSSGVMPAYEQYF,TGTGCCAGCAGTTCCGGAGTGATGCCCGCCTACGAGCAGTACTTC
TRBJ1-3,-,TRBV2,-,CASRPTGFPGNTIYF,TGTGCCAGCAGACCCACAGGTTTCCCGGGAAACACCATATATTTT
TRBJ2-7,-,TRBV20-1,-,CSAGGNYEQYF,TGCAGTGCTGGGGGGAACTACGAGCAGTACTTC
TRBJ1-2,-,TRBV24-1,once,CATSDSGWFGYTF,TGTGCCACCAGTGATTCAGGGTGGTTTGGCTACACCTTC
TRBJ1-2,TRBD1,TRBV6-6,-,CASSPDRVHWEGYTF,TGTGCCAGCAGTCCCGACAGGGTCCATTGGGAAGGCTACACCTTC
TRBJ1-1,-,TRBV7-8,-,CASSLTEKNTEAFF,TGTGCCAGCAGCCTCACAGAGAAGAACACTGAAGCTTTCTTT
TRBJ1-5,TRBD1,TRBV5-4,-,CASSSQGFGQPQHF,TGTGCCAGCAGCTCACAGGGGTTCGGGCAGCCCCAGCATTTT
TRBJ2-1,-,TRBV10-3,-,CASRRAAEASYNEQFF,TGTGCCTCCCGAAGAGCGGCGGAGGCCTCCTACAATGAGCAGTTCTTC
TRBJ1-1,-,TRBV5-6,-,CASSLVRGNTEAFF,TGTGCCAGCAGCTTGGTCAGGGGGAACACTGAAGCTTTCTTT
TRBJ2-7,TRBD2,TRBV29-1,-,CSVVPAGGPHEQYF,TGCAGCGTTGTACCAGCGGGAGGGCCCCACGAGCAGTACTTC
TRBJ1-2,-,TRBV19,-,CASREDSVNYGYTF,TGTGCCAGTAGAGAGGACAGCGTTAACTATGGCTACACCTTC
TRBJ2-1,-,TRBV27,once,CASSFSDPTYNEQFF,TGTGCCAGCAGTTTTAGCGACCCGACGTACAATGAGCAGTTCTTC
TRBJ2-3,TRBD2,TRBV11-2,once,CASSYGLAENTDTQYF,TGTGCCAGCAGCTACGGACTAGCGGAGAACACAGATACGCAGTATTTT
TRBJ1-3,-,TRBV7-8,once,CASSLTGILSGNTIYF,TGTGCCAGCAGCTTAACCGGGATCCTCTCTGGAAACACCATATATTTT
TRBJ2-2,TRBD2,TRBV18,once,CASSPATSVGTGELFF,TGTGCCAGCTCACCAGCGACTAGCGTGGGCACCGGGGAGCTGTTTTTT
TRBJ2-1,-,TRBV2,-,CASSEEYMQFF,TGTGCCAGCAGTGAAGAGTACATGCAGTTCTTC
TRBJ2-1,TRBD2,TRBV6-4,-,CASSVTSGHNEQFF,TGTGCCAGCAGTGTTACTAGCGGACACAATGAGCAGTTCTTC
TRBJ2-2,TRBD2,TRBV7-2,-,CASSPGLTNTGELFF,TGTGCCAGCAGCCCGGGACTAACCAACACCGGGGAGCTGTTTTTT
TRBJ1-3,TRBD1,TRBV6-5,-,CASRPGQDAGNTIYF,TGTGCCAGCAGGCCGGGACAGGACGCTGGAAACACCATATATTTT
TRBJ2-1,TRBD2,TRBV2,-,CASKRTSGGNEQFF,TGTGCCAGCAAACGGACTAGCGGGGGCAATGAGCAGTTCTTC
TRBJ1-5,-,TRBV19,-,CASSPQSNQPQHF,TGTGCCAGTAGCCCCCAAAGCAATCAGCCCCAGCATTTT
TRBJ2-6,-,TRBV7-3,-,CASSSRDNSGANVLTF,TGTGCCAGCAGCTCCCGAGACAACTCTGGGGCCAACGTCCTGACTTTC
TRBJ2-1,-,TRBV12-2,-,CASRLVRWEKYNEQFF,TGTGCAAGTCGCTTAGTTAGGTGGGAGAAGTACAATGAGCAGTTCTTC
TRBJ2-3,-,TRBV4-2,-,CASSQKSDFYTDTQYF,TGTGCCAGCAGCCAAAAATCGGACTTTTACACAGATACGCAGTATTTT
TRBJ2-1,TRBD2,TRBV7-2,few,CASSHNGLAGHEQFF,TGTGCCAGCAGCCATAACGGACTAGCGGGCCATGAGCAGTTCTTC
TRBJ1-3,-,TRBV4-2,-,CASSQAGTGNTIYF,TGTGCCAGCAGCCAAGCAGGGACTGGAAACACCATATATTTT
TRBJ2-3,-,TRBV28,-,CASSSFTDTQYF,TGTGCCAGCAGTTCATTTACAGATACGCAGTATTTT
TRBJ2-3,-,TRBV6-1,-,CASSEGRLVRTDTQYF,TGTGCCAGCAGTGAAGGTCGACTAGTTAGGACAGATACGCAGTATTTT
TRBJ1-6,-,TRBV28,-,CASISPTWSYNSPLHF,TGTGCCAGCATTTCCCCGACCTGGAGCTATAATTCACCCCTCCACTTT
TRBJ2-5,-,TRBV19,-,CASSIGSSVQVETQYF,TGTGCCAGTAGTATAGGCTCTAGCGTACAGGTAGAGACCCAGTACTTC
TRBJ1-1,TRBD1,TRBV28,-,CASRPRGDTGVSEAFF,TGTGCCAGCAGACCGAGAGGGGATACAGGGGTATCCGAAGCTTTCTTT
TRBJ2-1,-,TRBV11-2,-,CASSLLDPFRGSNEQFF,TGTGCCAGCAGCCTATTAGACCCCTTCAGGGGTAGCAATGAGCAGTTCTTC
TRBJ2-3,-,TRBV10-3,-,CAISAAGIGTTDTQYF,TGTGCCATCAGTGCCGCCGGGATAGGGACTACAGATACGCAGTATTTT
TRBJ2-7,-,TRBV28,-,CASSPTTPIYEQYF,TGTGCCAGCAGTCCAACGACTCCCATCTACGAGCAGTACTTC
TRBJ1-5,TRBD1,TRBV6-6,-,CASGTGGNQPQHF,TGTGCCAGTGGGACAGGGGGCAATCAGCCCCAGCATTTT
TRBJ2-1,TRBD2,TRBV9,-,CASSEWRGTSVNEQFF,TGTGCCAGCAGCGAGTGGCGAGGGACTAGCGTCAATGAGCAGTTCTTC
TRBJ1-5,-,TRBV2,-,CASRETGRQPQHF,TGTGCCAGCAGAGAGACAGGTCGACAGCCCCAGCATTTT
TRBJ1-2,TRBD1,TRBV7-9,few,CASSLEHRTGTYYGYTF,TGTGCCAGCAGCTTAGAACACAGGACAGGCACCTACTATGGCTACACCTTC